This T cell receptor (beta chain) was profiled in a study of Siglec-9 on CD8 T cells in melanoma. Study results and limitations: An effector memory CD8+ T-cell subset seemingly accumulating in melanoma was reportedly marked and regulated by Siglec-9.

Worth noting for this clone: Its target is unknown.

Libraries were prepared by immunoSEQ multiplex PCR; TCRdb keeps only in-frame clonotypes and omits some of them. This sample has 30,000 to 45,000 clones, with 80% to 85% found just once. The germline CDR1 and CDR2 sequences are KGHSH and LQKENI. V was pared by 0 bases and J by 4 bases, with 4 bases of the junction left unmatched. The CDR3 contains 15 residues. The rearrangement uses TRBV18 and TRBJ1-1; 8 nucleotides line up with TRBD1. The TCR comes from a human donor in good health. The sample was Siglec-9- CD8+ T cells sorted from blood. The CDR3 DNA reads TGTGCCAGCTCACCACCGGGAGGACAGGGCACTGAAGCTTTCTTT. Its translation: CASSPPGGQGTEAFF.